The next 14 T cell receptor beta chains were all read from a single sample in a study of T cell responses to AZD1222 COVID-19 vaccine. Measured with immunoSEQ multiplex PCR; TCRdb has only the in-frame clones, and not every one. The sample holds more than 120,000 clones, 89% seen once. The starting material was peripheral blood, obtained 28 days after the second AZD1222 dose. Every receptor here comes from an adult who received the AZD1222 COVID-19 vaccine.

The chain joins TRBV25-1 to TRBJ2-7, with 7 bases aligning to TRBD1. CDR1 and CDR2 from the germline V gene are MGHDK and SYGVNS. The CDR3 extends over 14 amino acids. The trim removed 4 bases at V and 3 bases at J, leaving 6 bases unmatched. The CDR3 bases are TGTGCCAGCAGTGGTCGGGACAGACACTACGAGCAGTACTTC. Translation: CASSGRDRHYEQYF.

The CDR3 spells CASSFSASPTDTQYF. CDR3 bases: TGTGCCAGCAGCTTCTCCGCGTCTCCCACAGATACGCAGTATTTT. The chain links TRBV7-9 to TRBJ2-3; D not certain. There are 15 residues in the CDR3. The germline CDR1 and CDR2 sequences are SEHNR and FQNEAQ (reference sequence). V lost 3 bases and J lost 2, with 12 bases in between.

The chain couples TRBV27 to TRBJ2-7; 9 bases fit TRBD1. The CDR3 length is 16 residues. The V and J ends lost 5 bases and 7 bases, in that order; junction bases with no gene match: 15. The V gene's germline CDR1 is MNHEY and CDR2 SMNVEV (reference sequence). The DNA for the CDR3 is TGTGCCAGCAGTGGGAGGACCGGGACAGGGCTCTTTGAGCAGTACTTC. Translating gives CASSGRTGTGLFEQYF.

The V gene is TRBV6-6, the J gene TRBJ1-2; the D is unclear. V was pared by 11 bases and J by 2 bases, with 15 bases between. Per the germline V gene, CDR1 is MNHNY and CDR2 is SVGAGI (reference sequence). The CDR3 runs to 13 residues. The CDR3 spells CAANPTANYGYTF. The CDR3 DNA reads TGTGCCGCAAACCCGACGGCGAACTATGGCTACACCTTC.

DNA for the CDR3: TGTGCCAGCAGTGAAGGATTCTATAACACTGAAGCTTTCTTT. It translates to CASSEGFYNTEAFF. The chain links TRBV2 to TRBJ1-1; D is unclear. Trimming stripped 1 base from V and 2 bases from J, with 8 bases between. Germline-derived CDR1 and CDR2 are SNHLY and FYNNEI. The CDR3 is made up of 14 amino acids. The entire variable domain, with the rest obtained from reference TRBV2 and TRBJ1-1, is as follows: EPEVTQTPSHQVTQMGQEVILRCVPISNHLYFYWYRQILGQKVEFLVSFYNNEISEKSEIFDDQFSVERPDGSNFTLKIRSTKLEDSAMYFCASSEGFYNTEAFFGQGTRLTVV.

The CDR3 DNA sequence: TGTGCCAGCAGCCACCTCCCCGCCCGATCGGGCACTGAAGCTTTCTTT. This sequence encodes CASSHLPARSGTEAFF. This chain joins TRBV7-8 and TRBJ1-1; D uncertain. CDR1 and CDR2 from the germline V gene are SGHVS and FQNEAQ. The CDR3 length is 16 residues. Trimming pared 5 bases from V and 4 bases from J, leaving 20 bases between.

CDR3 DNA sequence: TGTGCCAGCAGAAGGGCCAGGAGCTATGGCTACACCTTC. Translation gives CASRRARSYGYTF. The chain is built from TRBV6-5 and TRBJ1-2; no clear D. This CDR3 is 13 amino acids long. The V end lost 6 bases, the J end lost 4 bases, and 12 bases lay between the germline ends. From germline, CDR1 is MNHEY and CDR2 SVGAGI.

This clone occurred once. The CDR3 DNA follows: TGTGCCATCTCGCAGGGCCAAGAGACCCAGTACTTC. Its translation is CAISQGQETQYF. This chain connects TRBV10-3 to TRBJ2-5; weak D call: TRBD1 (5 bases). Germline CDR1 is ENHRY and CDR2 is SYGVKD. The ends were cut back, 8 bases at V and 1 base at J, with 8 bases in the middle. The CDR3 runs 12 residues.

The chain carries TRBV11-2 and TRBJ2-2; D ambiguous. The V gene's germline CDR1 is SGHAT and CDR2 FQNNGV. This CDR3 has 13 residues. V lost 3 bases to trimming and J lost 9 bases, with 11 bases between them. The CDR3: CASSFPRQRELFF. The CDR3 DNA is TGTGCCAGCAGCTTCCCAAGGCAGAGGGAGCTGTTTTTT.

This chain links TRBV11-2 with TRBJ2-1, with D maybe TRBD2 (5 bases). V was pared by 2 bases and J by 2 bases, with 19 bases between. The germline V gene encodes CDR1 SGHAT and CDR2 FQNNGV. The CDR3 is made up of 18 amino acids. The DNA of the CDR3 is TGTGCCAGCAGCTTACTAGGACTCCGGTATCCTGCCTACAATGAGCAGTTCTTC. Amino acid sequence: CASSLLGLRYPAYNEQFF.

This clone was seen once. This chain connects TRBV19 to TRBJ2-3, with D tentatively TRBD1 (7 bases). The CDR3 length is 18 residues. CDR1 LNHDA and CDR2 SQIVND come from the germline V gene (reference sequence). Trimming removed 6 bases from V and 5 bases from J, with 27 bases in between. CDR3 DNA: TGTGCCAGTAGCGGGGGTCTTAGGAGGCAGGGGGAGTTAGATACGCAGTATTTT. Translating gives CASSGGLRRQGELDTQYF.

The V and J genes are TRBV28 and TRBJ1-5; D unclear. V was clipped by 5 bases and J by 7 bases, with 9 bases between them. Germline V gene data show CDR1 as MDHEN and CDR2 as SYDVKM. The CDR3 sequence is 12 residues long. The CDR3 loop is CASSLGLQPQHF. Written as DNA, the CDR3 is TGTGCCAGCAGTCTCGGTTTGCAGCCCCAGCATTTT.

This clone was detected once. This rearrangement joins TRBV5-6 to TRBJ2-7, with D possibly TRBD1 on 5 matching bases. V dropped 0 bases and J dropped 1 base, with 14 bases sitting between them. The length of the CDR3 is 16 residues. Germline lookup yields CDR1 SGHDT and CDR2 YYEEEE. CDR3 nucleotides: TGTGCCAGCAGCTTGGCGGCAGGGCTGCCTTCCTACGAGCAGTACTTC. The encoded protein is CASSLAAGLPSYEQYF.

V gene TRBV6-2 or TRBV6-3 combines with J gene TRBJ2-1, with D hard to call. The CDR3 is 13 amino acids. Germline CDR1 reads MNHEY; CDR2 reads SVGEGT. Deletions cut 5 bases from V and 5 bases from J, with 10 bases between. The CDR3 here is CASSPRRDNEQFF. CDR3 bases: TGTGCCAGCAGTCCACGACGGGACAATGAGCAGTTCTTC.